The sequence of this T cell receptor (beta chain) was determined in a study of identical twins. In this sample, this clonotype turned up a few times. Germline CDR1 and CDR2: ENHRY and SYGVKD. Trimming shortened V by 8 bases and J by 5 bases, and 10 bases separated the two germline ends. The CDR3 is made up of 12 amino acids. TCRdb recomputed calls from the 5' RACE reads with MiXCR, one row per CDR3 protein. The data contain roughly 190,000 distinct CDR3 sequences, 15% to 20% of them seen just once; the ten biggest clones take up over 35%. These sequences were also reported in another study, on T cells expressing NK-cell markers.

The V gene is TRBV10-3, the J gene TRBJ1-5; D remains unclear. Sample: CD8+ T cells sorted from blood. The receptor was isolated from a woman aged 18-29 years in good health. The CDR3 loop is CAIGVRDQPQHF. The CDR3 DNA sequence: TGTGCCATCGGGGTTCGGGATCAGCCCCAGCATTTT.